Following are 23 T cell receptor beta chains from one sample sequenced in a study of cytomegalovirus exposure and HLA in healthy donors. PCR involved 60 Vbeta and 13 Jbeta primers. TCRdb's table, derived via immunoSEQ multiplex PCR, lists solely in-frame clones and lacks some. The sample lists about 190,000 clones; more than 60% were seen once. What was sequenced was PBMCs. The receptors originated from a woman in her thirties in good health and CMV-seropositive.

On this clone: The sample contains more than one DNA sequence encoding this CDR3. V gene TRBV5-4 combines with J gene TRBJ1-5, with TRBD1 as a possible D gene (5 bases). CDR1 SGHNT and CDR2 YYREEE come from the germline V gene (reference sequence). The CDR3 runs 14 residues. V shed 0 bases and J shed 4 bases, with 8 bases lying between them. This CDR3 is CASSLGGGNQPQHF. The DNA for the CDR3 is TGTGCCAGCAGCTTGGGGGGGGGAAATCAGCCCCAGCATTTT.

The chain uses TRBV14 and TRBJ1-1, with D possibly matching TRBD1 (6 bases). The germline V and J ends were trimmed by 3 bases and 3 bases, with 17 bases remaining between them. The CDR3 loop spans 16 amino acids. Germline V gives CDR1 SGHDN, CDR2 FVKESK. The CDR3 is CASSHTRGALDTEAFF. The DNA of the CDR3 is TGTGCCAGCAGCCACACCAGGGGTGCATTGGACACTGAAGCTTTCTTT.

V and J are TRBV9 and TRBJ1-1, with TRBD1 matching 10 bases. CDR3 length: 18 amino acids. With 0 bases clipped from V and 6 bases from J, the junction kept 14 bases outside the gene matches. Germline assignment: CDR1 SGDLS and CDR2 YYNGEE. CDR3 protein: CASSVGWTGGKRGAEAFF. CDR3 in DNA: TGTGCCAGCAGCGTAGGTTGGACAGGGGGTAAGAGGGGCGCTGAAGCTTTCTTT.

The CDR3 spells CASSLADSQETQYF. Here the CDR3 DNA reads TGTGCCAGCAGCTTAGCGGACAGCCAAGAGACCCAGTACTTC. The V gene is TRBV11-3, the J gene TRBJ2-5; perhaps TRBD1 as D (6 bases). This CDR3 contains 14 residues. V was pared by 1 base and J by 1 base, with 7 bases between. Per germline, CDR1 SGHNT and CDR2 YENEEA.

This sequence joins TRBV2 and TRBJ1-4; TRBD1 aligns across 7 bases. The germline gives CDR1 SNHLY, CDR2 FYNNEI. Trimming at V came to 6 bases and at J to 4 bases, leaving 11 bases not matched to a gene. The CDR3 spans 16 residues. The DNA of the CDR3 is TGTGCCAGCAGGGCCACCAGGGACAGCCTTAATGAAAAACTGTTTTTT. Protein sequence: CASRATRDSLNEKLFF.

The chain has TRBV19 and TRBJ2-2, with 12 bases fitting TRBD2. The CDR3 consists of 19 residues. Germline CDR1 is LNHDA and CDR2 is SQIVND (reference sequence). Trimming removed 5 bases from V and 4 bases from J; junction bases left unmatched: 14. CDR3 DNA: TGTGCCAGTAGTTACGCTGTTGCTAGCGGGAGGGGCACCACCGGGGAGCTGTTTTTT. It is translated as CASSYAVASGRGTTGELFF.

J is TRBJ1-5 and V is TRBV6-6; D remains ambiguous. The V gene lost 5 bases and the J gene lost 6 bases, with 14 bases spanning the gap. Germline CDR1 reads MNHNY; CDR2 reads SVGAGI (reference sequence). The CDR3 totals 14 residues. The CDR3: CASSLRGGSQPQHF. The CDR3 nucleotides are TGTGCCAGCAGTCTCCGGGGTGGGAGTCAGCCCCAGCATTTT.

As for this clone: At one boundary the junction diverges from the germline segment, which might be a read error. The rearrangement joins TRBV7-9 to TRBJ1-1; D is perhaps TRBD1 (5 bases). CDR3 length: 15 amino acids. CDR1 is SEHNR, CDR2 FQNEAQ, per germline (reference sequence). The CDR3 nucleotides are TGTGCCAGCACCTTAAGGGGAGGGGAGAACACTGAAGCTTTCTTT. It yields the protein CASTLRGGENTEAFF.

The J gene is TRBJ1-1, the V gene TRBV19; D perhaps matches TRBD1 (6 bases). With 5 bases removed from V and 6 bases from J, the gap between germline ends came to 13 bases. CDR3 length: 13 amino acids. Germline CDR1 LNHDA, CDR2 SQIVND (reference sequence). CDR3 DNA: TGTGCCAGTAGTCTCCAAGGGGGTCCTGAAGCTTTCTTT. Protein: CASSLQGGPEAFF. The full variable domain, in which reference TRBV19 and TRBJ1-1 provide the parts outside the CDR3, is DGGITQSPKYLFRKEGQNVTLSCEQNLNHDAMYWYRQDPGQGLRLIYYSQIVNDFQKGDIAEGYSVSREKKESFPLTVTSAQKNPTAFYLCASSLQGGPEAFFGQGTRLTVV.

The rearrangement uses TRBV15 and TRBJ2-4; 7 bases line up with TRBD2. CDR3 length: 19 amino acids. Germline CDR1 and CDR2: LNHNV and YYDKDF (reference sequence). The ends lost 0 bases at V and 6 bases at J; junction bases unmatched: 17. CDR3 sequence: CATSRDSEGVAGRINIQYF. The DNA of the CDR3 is TGTGCCACCAGCAGAGACAGTGAAGGAGTAGCGGGCAGAATAAACATTCAGTACTTC.

CDR3: CASSAEGARGNTIYF. CDR3 bases: TGTGCCAGCAGCGCCGAGGGGGCGCGCGGAAACACCATATATTTT. V usage is TRBV5-4 and J usage is TRBJ1-3; TRBD1 matches 7 bases. Germline V gives CDR1 SGHNT, CDR2 YYREEE (reference sequence). V gave up 4 bases and J gave up 4 bases; unmatched junction bases: 8. This CDR3 contains 15 residues.

The V call is TRBV7-2, the J call TRBJ2-7, with TRBD2 matching over 7 bases. CDR3 length: 13 residues. Germline lookup yields CDR1 SGHTA and CDR2 FQGNSA. V lost 2 bases and J lost 7; bases outside the gene matches: 5. The CDR3 DNA is TGTGCCAGCAGCTTAAATGTAGCGGGTGAGCAGTACTTC. As protein: CASSLNVAGEQYF. Looking up the rest from reference TRBV7-2 and TRBJ2-7 gives the full variable domain: GAGVSQSPSNKVTEKGKDVELRCDPISGHTALYWYRQSLGQGLEFLIYFQGNSAPDKSGLPSDRFSAERTGGSVSTLTIQRTQQEDSAVYLCASSLNVAGEQYFGPGTRLTVT.

The V call is TRBV27, the J call TRBJ2-7; 8 bases are a match to TRBD1. This CDR3 contains 15 residues. Per the germline V gene, CDR1 is MNHEY and CDR2 is SMNVEV (reference sequence). With 3 bases clipped from V and 3 bases from J, the junction kept 7 bases outside the gene matches. As DNA, the CDR3 is TGTGCCAGCAGTTTTGAAAGCAGGGGGCTCTACGAGCAGTACTTC. This gives the protein CASSFESRGLYEQYF.

About this clone: The junction and the germline gene differ at one end; a read error may be behind it. The CDR3 sequence: CAWRDRVPTDTQYF. The CDR3 bases are TGTGCATGGAGGGACAGGGTACCGACAGATACGCAGTATTTT. The genes are TRBV30 and TRBJ2-3; TRBD1 matches at 9 bases. CDR1 is GTSNPN, CDR2 SVGIG, per germline (reference sequence). The length of the CDR3 is 14 residues.

The V gene is TRBV7-3, the J gene TRBJ2-1; 9 bases match TRBD2. V shed 3 bases, J shed 3 bases, and the junction held 6 bases outside the gene matches. The CDR3 contains 16 residues. Germline CDR1 reads SGHTA; CDR2 reads FQGTGA. The CDR3 nucleotides read TGTGCCAGCAGCTTGAGCGGGGGGCACCTCTACAATGAGCAGTTCTTC. Its protein product is CASSLSGGHLYNEQFF.

This clone has just a few counts. The chain recombines TRBV7-3 with TRBJ2-1, with D perhaps matching TRBD2 (6 bases). V lost 3 bases and J 6 bases, leaving 12 bases between the germline ends. The germline gives CDR1 SGHTA, CDR2 FQGTGA. The CDR3 has 14 amino acids. CDR3 sequence reads: CASSFTGRANEQFF. The CDR3 bases are TGTGCCAGCAGCTTCACCGGGAGAGCCAATGAGCAGTTCTTC.

The rearrangement joins TRBV29-1 to TRBJ1-2, with 11 bases fitting TRBD1. This CDR3 is 14 amino acids long. Trimming cost V 6 bases and J 0 bases; bases outside gene matches: 3. Germline V gives CDR1 SQVTM, CDR2 ANQGSEA. This CDR3 is CSVGTGGANYGYTF. The CDR3 bases are TGCAGCGTCGGGACAGGGGGAGCTAACTATGGCTACACCTTC.

The rearrangement joins TRBV19 to TRBJ2-3; possibly TRBD2 for D (6 bases). The CDR3 has 16 residues. Trimming shortened V by 6 bases and J by 2 bases, and 18 bases separated the two germline ends. Germline V gene data show CDR1 as LNHDA and CDR2 as SQIVND (reference sequence). The chain's CDR3 is CASSGPPWRATDTQYF. The CDR3 bases are TGTGCCAGTAGCGGACCGCCTTGGAGGGCCACAGATACGCAGTATTTT.

CDR3 nucleotide sequence: TGTGCCAGCAGCTTAGTGCAGGGGGCCGGCACTGAAGCTTTCTTT. This translates into CASSLVQGAGTEAFF. V and J are TRBV7-2 and TRBJ1-1; TRBD1 matches 8 bases. V lost 1 base to trimming and J lost 4 bases; unmatched junction nucleotides: 5. The CDR3 runs to 15 residues. Germline CDR1 is SGHTA and CDR2 is FQGNSA.

A few counts support this clone. The rearrangement uses TRBV10-3 and TRBJ2-7, with 7 bases that match TRBD2. The CDR3 contains 16 residues. The germline gives CDR1 ENHRY, CDR2 SYGVKD. V shed 4 bases, J shed 0 bases, and the junction held 9 bases outside the gene matches. In nucleotides, the CDR3 is TGTGCCATCAGTGCCCGTTTGGCGGGGGACTCCTACGAGCAGTACTTC. It specifies CAISARLAGDSYEQYF.

There are a few counts of this clone. The chain couples TRBV5-6 to TRBJ2-1; TRBD2 might be the D (5 bases). Germline V lookup: CDR1 SGHDT, CDR2 YYEEEE. V was shortened by 4 bases and J by 10 bases, with 12 bases between the two germline ends. The CDR3 is made up of 12 amino acids. CDR3 coding DNA: TGTGCCAGCAGCCCGGGAAGTGGGGAGCAGTTCTTC. This codes for CASSPGSGEQFF.

The genes are TRBV5-1 and TRBJ2-5; TRBD2 is a possible D gene (5 bases). This CDR3 contains 16 residues. The V gene's germline CDR1 is SGHRS and CDR2 YFSETQ. Trimming took 0 bases from V and 5 from J, leaving 17 bases between them. The CDR3 is CASSLAIASSGETQYF. The DNA for the CDR3 is TGCGCCAGCAGCTTGGCTATAGCGAGCAGTGGGGAGACCCAGTACTTC.

The chain joins TRBV28 to TRBJ1-1; D may be TRBD1 (6 bases). The V and J ends lost 8 bases and 3 bases respectively, with 19 bases between them. CDR3 length: 15 amino acids. CDR1 and CDR2 (germline): MDHEN, SYDVKM. In DNA, the CDR3 is TGTGCCAGCGGAGACTACGGACAGACGGACACTGAAGCTTTCTTT. Translating it yields CASGDYGQTDTEAFF.